This entry describes one T cell receptor (beta chain). Which antigen it targets is not known. Per-base quality was not reported, and no clone a single base away is much larger than it. The library was generated by 5' RACE. The second PCR ran for roughly 7 to 11 cycles and used a J-beta primer mix along with a sample-barcoded 5' primer. A unique molecular identifier was introduced onto each TCR beta cDNA molecule by a template-switch 5' adaptor carrying 12 random nucleotides. At least 2.5 million CDR3-containing paired-end reads were obtained from each sample. All of the RNA was converted into first-strand cDNA using the Mint cDNA synthesis kit, with a TRBC-specific oligonucleotide serving as the primer. After uracil-DNA glycosylase treatment, a first 18-cycle PCR used universal primers M1SS and BC2_uni_R on all cDNA. On the study's bioinformatics: Normalization of each sample was performed by random selection of 1 million high-quality reads, each carrying a distinct molecular identifier. Reads sharing molecular identifiers were discarded rather than binned into consensus sequences. CDR3 identification, clonotype clustering and error correction used MiTCR with a Q25 quality threshold and the strictest error-elimination algorithm. A nonparametric unseen species model using Euler transformation provided a lower-bound estimate of total TCR beta diversity. TCRdb took the public reads, trimmed them with fastp at Q25, ran MiXCR for clone calling and kept in-frame beta chains. CDR3 protein sequences are deduplicated, and each keeps its most common genes and DNA. TCRdb, not the original authors, processed these V and J calls. Recorded for this sample are some 1,800,000 distinct CDR3 sequences; about 39% of them occurred a single time. The ten largest clones capture roughly 23% of the sample.

The sample belongs to a study of blood T cells in healthy people across ages (dated by TCRdb to between 2014 and 2017). A note on the overall study: In model experiments, template switching captured about one uniquely barcoded TCR beta cDNA molecule for every two T cells. The study measured age-related changes in TCR beta repertoire diversity using deep sequencing normalized with unique cDNA molecular identifiers. Four age groups were formed from the donors: young (average roughly 15 years), middle-aged (approximately 40), aged (over 55) and long-lived (around 82). To avoid experimental bias, donors of different ages were spread randomly across the sequencing lanes. The study analyzed two additional independent replicas of 1 million unique cDNA reads from the same blood draw for two donors, one aged 18 to 30 and one aged 80 or older. Results and caveats for the whole study, not just this receptor: Total diversity estimates from one million sequenced T cells were considered lower bounds and underestimates. Because the CMV infection status of the donors was unknown, age-related changes in expanded clonotypes may potentially have been confounded. As age increased, observed TCR beta diversity per million T cells dropped in a roughly linear way, and a significant reduction was already evident by age approximately 40. A strong correlation was found between observed TCR beta diversity and the percentage of naive T cells measured by flow cytometry. Since profiling was done on bulk unsorted PBMCs, naive and antigen-experienced compartments could not be conclusively compared. Compared with the aged group, the long-lived group had more naive CD4+ T cells, fewer expanded clones and increased TCR diversity, a pattern suggesting age selection.

Systemically healthy Caucasian individuals from Russia, some 40 in total and aged about 6 to 95 years, were included as donors. Each donor gave 9.5 to 10 milliliters of peripheral blood, drawn into EDTA-treated Vacutainer tubes. PBMCs were isolated by Ficoll-Paque density-gradient centrifugation, with at least 6 million obtained per sample. Total RNA, at least 6 micrograms per sample, was extracted from PBMCs with Trizol reagent. For every donor, an aliquot of PBMCs went through flow cytometry to measure the percentages of naive CD45RAhigh/CD27high T cells. V and J are trimmed by 3 bases and 4 bases, and the gene matches miss 6 bases of the junction. Per the germline V gene, LGHNA is the CDR1 and YNFKEQ is the CDR2. From the cysteine through the phenylalanine, the CDR3 covers 17 amino acids. The entry retains the CDR3 DNA only, 51 bases that are in frame from base 1.

Sequenced: blood. This clonotype originated in a human donor in good health. The rearrangement combines TRBV4-2 with TRBJ2-1, with 13 middle bases fitting TRBD2. CDR3 loop: CASSHTSGGAQYNEQFF. The DNA is TGTGCCAGCAGCCATACTAGCGGGGGGGCCCAGTACAATGAGCAGTTCTTC.